This TCR beta chain was found in a study of shared T cell receptors in the human thymus. The germline V gene encodes CDR1 MGHRA and CDR2 YSYEKL. The CDR3 extends over 17 amino acids. With 2 bases removed from V and 2 bases from J, the gap between germline ends came to 17 bases. Assay used: immunoSEQ multiplex PCR; TCRdb lists only in-frame clones, some missing. Of 63,000 or so clones listed, about 95% are singletons. Sequenced input: thymocytes. The chain has TRBV4-1 and TRBJ2-3; D is possibly TRBD2 (5 bases). The TCR comes from a human donor. CDR3 loop: CASSQPSPRVFTDTQYF. DNA for the CDR3: TGCGCCAGCAGCCAACCATCCCCGCGGGTATTCACAGATACGCAGTATTTT.